Listed below are T cell receptor beta chains from one sample, sequenced in a study of blood T cell repertoires in COVID-19. This table comes from immunoSEQ multiplex PCR, and its TCRdb copy is limited to in-frame clones, with some not included. The sample includes 100,000 or so clones, roughly 85% of them seen just once. The sequenced sample consisted of peripheral blood. Receptor source: a woman in her seventies with active or convalescent COVID-19. The CDR3 runs from the conserved cysteine through the conserved F or W. Each record gives: V gene, J gene, clone size, CDR3 length, CDR3 protein. Clone size appears in some rows only: once, few, many, or a class for an expanded clone.

TRBV10-3	TRBJ2-5	NA	14	CAIRGGDGGETQYF
TRBV12-5	TRBJ2-3	NA	15	CASGTGGDAWDTQYF
TRBV18	TRBJ2-1	NA	15	CASSPPRGGANEQFF
TRBV5-1	TRBJ1-1	NA	14	CASSPGDMNTEAFF
TRBV27	TRBJ2-4	NA	15	CASSPTAGVKNIQYF
TRBV28	TRBJ2-3	NA	14	CASSLTSGADTQYF
TRBV30	TRBJ1-5	NA	13	CAWSYTGSQPQHF
TRBV28	TRBJ2-4	NA	14	CASSLSGTKNIQYF
TRBV19	TRBJ1-3	NA	15	CASRRQPYSGNTIYF
TRBV19	TRBJ2-5	NA	16	CASSPPGQGRGETQYF
TRBV7-2	TRBJ2-7	NA	12	CASSSGAYEQYF
TRBV27	TRBJ2-7	NA	13	CASSGVLIHEQYF
TRBV10-3	TRBJ2-6	NA	14	CAISDNSGANVLTF
TRBV7-2	TRBJ2-1	NA	16	CASSLFGGREYNEQFF
TRBV30	TRBJ1-4	NA	15	CAWSTDRGAWEKLFF
TRBV5-1	TRBJ2-7	NA	15	CASSLAQGGTYEQYF
TRBV7-2	TRBJ1-1	NA	15	CASSPQGAMNTEAFF
TRBV2	TRBJ2-3	NA	12	CASSVDLDTQYF
TRBV19	TRBJ1-1	NA	18	CASSMQRGRLGVVIEAFF
TRBV7-9	TRBJ2-3	NA	16	CASSPTPFPQGDTQYF
TRBV27	TRBJ1-2	NA	14	CASSVRATNYGYTF
TRBV10-3	TRBJ2-3	NA	16	CAISEVLAGGTDTQYF
TRBV9	TRBJ1-1	NA	15	CASSVVSGKNTEAFF
TRBV14	TRBJ2-7	NA	15	CASSLRRGTSYEQYF
TRBV14	TRBJ1-2	NA	15	CASSHLTVANYGYTF
TRBV6-1	TRBJ2-3	NA	15	CASSDRGLSTDTQYF
TRBV5-1	TRBJ2-1	NA	15	CASSPTSRNDNEQFF
TRBV6-6	TRBJ2-1	NA	17	CASSPTRTSGTYNEQFF
TRBV5-1	TRBJ2-5	NA	15	CASSLASGGGETQYF
TRBV30	TRBJ2-5	few	12	CAWSAGAETQYF
TRBV3-1/TRBV3-2	TRBJ2-5	NA	14	CASSPTSSQETQYF
TRBV19	TRBJ1-1	NA	13	CASSITGNTEAFF
TRBV7-2	TRBJ1-1	NA	14	CASSLRGWTAEAFF
TRBV5-6	TRBJ1-1	NA	13	CASSIGQFTEAFF
TRBV7-3	TRBJ2-3	once	16	CASSLRPGGTTDTQYF
TRBV12-3/TRBV12-4	TRBJ2-7	NA	13	CASTPQGTYEQYF
TRBV9	TRBJ1-6	NA	13	CASSVNEAAALHF
TRBV28	TRBJ2-1	NA	15	CASSFTKAGINEQFF
TRBV5-1	TRBJ2-7	NA	15	CASSLVGREGYEQYF
TRBV5-1	TRBJ1-1	NA	16	CASSLAAGGVNTEAFF
TRBV7-2	TRBJ1-4	once	16	CASSTRRDRDSEKLFF
TRBV5-1	TRBJ1-1	once	14	CASSSGTANTEAFF
TRBV9	TRBJ2-1	NA	15	CASSVEANNRGEQFF
TRBV15	TRBJ1-3	NA	15	CATSRAVVSGNTIYF
TRBV6-1	TRBJ2-2	NA	15	CASSEARRSPGELFF